This is a list of T cell receptor beta chains from one sample in a study of metastatic and nonmetastatic thyroid tumors. With MiXCR, TCRdb called clones anew from the PCR reads. The table lists around 52,000 clones, just under 30% of them singletons. What was sequenced was blood. The receptor source for this set is a female donor with papillary thyroid cancer or a benign thyroid nodule (not recorded which). Some clones in this sample may be carry-over from other donors' samples. Each CDR3 is given with its conserved first and last residue. Fields, in order: V gene, J gene, D gene, clone size, CDR3 protein, CDR3 DNA. D genes are given only for firm matches. The size of a clone is reported for some rows only, either as once, few or many, or as a class for expanded clones.

V: TRBV20-1; J: TRBJ2-1; D: TRBD2; size: NA; CDR3: CSARDGKGLAGTYNEQFF; DNA: TGCAGTGCTAGAGATGGTAAGGGACTAGCGGGAACCTACAATGAGCAGTTCTTC
V: TRBV4-1; J: TRBJ2-7; D: TRBD2; size: NA; CDR3: CASSQDQGSGRSHEQYF; DNA: TGCGCCAGCAGCCAAGATCAAGGGAGCGGGAGGTCGCACGAGCAGTACTTC
V: TRBV7-3; J: TRBJ2-3; D: TRBD2; size: NA; CDR3: CASSPVVGGTTDTQYF; DNA: TGTGCCAGCAGCCCGGTAGTGGGAGGGACCACAGATACGCAGTATTTT
V: TRBV7-9; J: TRBJ1-5; D: TRBD1; size: NA; CDR3: CASSLGQGNQPQHF; DNA: TGTGCCAGCAGCTTGGGACAGGGAAATCAGCCCCAGCATTTT
V: TRBV19; J: TRBJ1-2; D: TRBD1; size: few; CDR3: CASSVTGAHGYTF; DNA: TGTGCCAGTAGTGTTACAGGGGCTCATGGCTACACCTTC
V: TRBV18; J: TRBJ1-2; D: NA; size: NA; CDR3: CASSFTADVGYTF; DNA: TGTGCCAGCTCATTCACGGCGGACGTCGGCTACACCTTC
V: TRBV27; J: TRBJ1-3; D: NA; size: few; CDR3: CASSLSGRGNTIYF; DNA: TGTGCCAGCAGTTTATCCGGACGTGGAAACACCATATATTTT
V: TRBV6-1; J: TRBJ2-1; D: NA; size: few; CDR3: CASSGGSRTREFF; DNA: TGTGCCAGCAGTGGAGGTAGCCGGACTCGGGAGTTCTTC
V: TRBV28; J: TRBJ2-7; D: NA; size: medium-sized; CDR3: CASKPGQRFHEQYF; DNA: TGTGCCAGCAAACCGGGGCAGAGGTTCCACGAGCAGTACTTC
V: TRBV6-1; J: TRBJ1-2; D: NA; size: few; CDR3: CASSSRYGGYTF; DNA: TGTGCCAGCAGTTCACGCTATGGAGGCTACACCTTC
V: TRBV5-1; J: TRBJ2-7; D: NA; size: many; CDR3: CASSLGAAGPFYEQYF; DNA: TGCGCCAGCAGCCTGGGGGCAGCGGGACCATTCTACGAGCAGTACTTC
V: TRBV2; J: TRBJ1-6; D: NA; size: NA; CDR3: CASSEDPSSPLHF; DNA: TGTGCCAGCAGTGAAGATCCCTCTTCACCCCTCCACTTT
V: TRBV9; J: TRBJ2-3; D: NA; size: many; CDR3: CASSVGSGDTQYF; DNA: TGTGCCAGCAGCGTAGGATCTGGAGATACGCAGTATTTT
V: TRBV7-3; J: TRBJ1-1; D: TRBD1; size: NA; CDR3: CASSGTDRVNQNTEAFF; DNA: TGTGCCAGCAGCGGCACGGACAGGGTAAATCAGAACACTGAAGCTTTCTTT
V: TRBV9; J: TRBJ1-2; D: NA; size: NA; CDR3: CASSVMSHSVPGYTF; DNA: TGTGCCAGCAGCGTAATGAGTCACAGCGTCCCCGGCTACACCTTC
V: TRBV10-2; J: TRBJ1-5; D: TRBD1; size: few; CDR3: CASSVSGTGVQPQHF; DNA: TGCGCCAGCAGCGTGTCCGGGACAGGGGTCCAGCCCCAGCATTTT
V: TRBV9; J: TRBJ2-7; D: TRBD2; size: NA; CDR3: CASSGGLAETYEQYF; DNA: TGTGCCAGCAGCGGGGGACTAGCGGAAACCTACGAGCAGTACTTC